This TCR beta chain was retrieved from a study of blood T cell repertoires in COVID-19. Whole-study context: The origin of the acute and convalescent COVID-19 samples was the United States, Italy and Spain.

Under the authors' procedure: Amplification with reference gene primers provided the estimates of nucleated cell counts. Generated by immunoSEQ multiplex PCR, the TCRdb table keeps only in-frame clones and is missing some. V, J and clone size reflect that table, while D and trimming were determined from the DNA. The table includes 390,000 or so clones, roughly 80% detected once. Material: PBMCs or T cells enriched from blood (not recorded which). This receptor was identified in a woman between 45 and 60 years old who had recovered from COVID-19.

The CDR3 loop reads CASSQGYRDGYTF. CDR3 DNA: TGTGCCAGCAGCCAAGGCTACAGGGATGGCTACACCTTC. The chain recombines TRBV14 with TRBJ1-2; tentatively, D is TRBD1 (6 bases). In germline, CDR1 is SGHDN, CDR2 FVKESK. The CDR3 is 13 amino acids. Trimming removed 1 base at V and 6 bases at J, with 9 bases between.